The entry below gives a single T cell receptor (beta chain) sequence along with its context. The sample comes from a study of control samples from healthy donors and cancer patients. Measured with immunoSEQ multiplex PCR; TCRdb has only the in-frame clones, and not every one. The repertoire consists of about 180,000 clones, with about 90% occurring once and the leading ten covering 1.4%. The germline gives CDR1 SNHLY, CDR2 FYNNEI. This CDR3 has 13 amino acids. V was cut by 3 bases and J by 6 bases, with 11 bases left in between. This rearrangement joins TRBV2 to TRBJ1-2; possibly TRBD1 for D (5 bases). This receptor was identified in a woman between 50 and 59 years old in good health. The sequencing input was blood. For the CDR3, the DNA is TGTGCCAGCAGTGATAGGGGATCGAATGGCTACACCTTC. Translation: CASSDRGSNGYTF.